These T cell receptor beta chains were read from a single sample in a study of T cells in Graves' hyperthyroidism and ophthalmopathy. TCRdb re-analysed the multiplex PCR reads in MiXCR, keeping a single row per CDR3 protein. The sample holds roughly 740,000 distinct CDR3 sequences; over 15% are singletons and the top ten take 8.4%. The sequencing input was blood. The receptors stem from a man aged 18 to 30 with Graves' hyperthyroidism. CDR3s include the opening cysteine and the closing phenylalanine or tryptophan. D genes are given only for firm matches. Not all rows give a size; the values are once, few, many and, for expanded clones, a class.

TRBD1	TRBV9	TRBJ2-7	once	TGTGCCAGCAGCGGATCGACAGGGGCAATGGACGAGCAGTACTTC	CASSGSTGAMDEQYF
NA	TRBV12-3/TRBV12-4	TRBJ2-1	many	TGTGCCAGCAGCACTGGGTCCTACAATGAGCAGTTCTTC	CASSTGSYNEQFF
NA	TRBV28	TRBJ2-1	many	TGTGCCAGCAGTTCCCGTGGGGGCCTAGCATCCTACAATGAGCAGTTCTTC	CASSSRGGLASYNEQFF
NA	TRBV7-8	TRBJ1-3	NA	TGTGCCAGCAGCTTGTCTCACAGCGGAGGAAACACCATATATTTT	CASSLSHSGGNTIYF
TRBD1	TRBV25-1	TRBJ2-1	many	TGTGCCAGCAGGACAGGGGTAGTGGAAAACAATGAGCAGTTCTTC	CASRTGVVENNEQFF
TRBD1	TRBV7-9	TRBJ2-1	many	TGTGCCAGCAGTTCGACAGGGGGCTGGGGCAATGAGCAGTTCTTC	CASSSTGGWGNEQFF
TRBD2	TRBV18	TRBJ2-1	NA	TGTGCCAGCTCAGAACAAACTAGCGGCTACGATGAGCAGTTCTTC	CASSEQTSGYDEQFF
NA	TRBV7-9	TRBJ2-3	few	TGTGCCAGCAGCTCCCGCGGGCTCACAGATACGCAGTATTTT	CASSSRGLTDTQYF
NA	TRBV20-1	TRBJ2-3	NA	TGCAGTGCTAGATGGGTAGGAACGCAGTATTTT	CSARWVGTQYF
TRBD2	TRBV7-2	TRBJ2-5	NA	TGTGCCAGCAGCTTACGGCTAGCGGGGATGTACTTC	CASSLRLAGMYF
TRBD1	TRBV18	TRBJ2-5	many	TGTGCCAGCTCACCGGGACAGACCCAAGAGACCCAGTACTTC	CASSPGQTQETQYF
TRBD1	TRBV11-3	TRBJ1-2	many	TGTGCCAGCAGCCCCCCGGGACAGGGGGTAAACGGCTACACCTTC	CASSPPGQGVNGYTF
NA	TRBV29-1	TRBJ2-2	NA	TGCAGCACTGAGGGGCTTACCGGGGAGCTGTTTTTT	CSTEGLTGELFF
NA	TRBV12-3/TRBV12-4	TRBJ2-7	many	TGTGCCACATGTGAGCGGATCGACTCCTACGAGCAGTACTTC	CATCERIDSYEQYF
NA	TRBV6-2/TRBV6-3	TRBJ2-7	many	TGTGCCAGCGGGGGTGAGGAGGGGGCGCGATACGAGCAGTACTTC	CASGGEEGARYEQYF
NA	TRBV12-3/TRBV12-4	TRBJ2-7	many	TGTGCCAGCAGCTCCACACCTTCAAGGCCCTACGAGCAGTACTTC	CASSSTPSRPYEQYF
NA	TRBV6-2/TRBV6-3	TRBJ2-7	few	TGTGCCAGCAAGGACAGCTCCTACGAGCAGTACTTC	CASKDSSYEQYF
TRBD2	TRBV19	TRBJ2-1	NA	TGTGCCAGTAGTACCCGGACTAGCGGGAGTGGGAATGAGCAGTTCTTC	CASSTRTSGSGNEQFF
NA	TRBV6-1	TRBJ2-7	many	TGTGCCAGCAGTGAAATCGCCCGGGGAGGTGAGCAGTACTTC	CASSEIARGGEQYF
NA	TRBV15	TRBJ2-5	NA	TGTGCCACCAGCAGAGATTGGGCAGGGACGCAAGAGACCCAGTACTTC	CATSRDWAGTQETQYF
NA	TRBV28	TRBJ1-3	NA	TGTGCCAGCAGTTTTGGCGGGCAGGGGGGAAACACCATATATTTT	CASSFGGQGGNTIYF
NA	TRBV29-1	TRBJ2-3	few	TGCAGCGTTGAAGATCAACACTTTGGGAGCACAGATACGCAGTATTTT	CSVEDQHFGSTDTQYF
NA	TRBV27	TRBJ1-1	many	TGTGCCAGCAAAGTTCGGGCGGACACTGAAGCTTTCTTT	CASKVRADTEAFF
NA	TRBV12-3/TRBV12-4	TRBJ1-1	many	TGTGCCAGCAGTTTTGAGAGACTGAACACTGAAGCTTTCTTT	CASSFERLNTEAFF
TRBD2	TRBV11-3	TRBJ2-1	many	TGTGCCAGCAGCCCTTATAGCGGGAGTGGAAATGAGCAGTTCTTC	CASSPYSGSGNEQFF
TRBD2	TRBV28	TRBJ2-7	many	TGTGCCAGCAGTTTCCGGGCGGGAGAACTCTACGAGCAGTACTTC	CASSFRAGELYEQYF
TRBD2	TRBV4-1	TRBJ2-7	many	TGCGCCAGCAGCCAAGTACTAGCGGGAGGTTACGAGCAGTACTTC	CASSQVLAGGYEQYF
TRBD1	TRBV20-1	TRBJ2-1	many	TGCAGTGCTAGTCCGACAGGGCGGAACTACAATGAGCAGTTCTTC	CSASPTGRNYNEQFF
TRBD1	TRBV7-3	TRBJ2-4	few	TGTGCCAGCAGCTTAACCCCCGGGACAGAAAACATTCAGTACTTC	CASSLTPGTENIQYF
NA	TRBV11-3	TRBJ2-3	many	TGTGCCAGCAGCTTAAGCGAGACAGATACGCAGTATTTT	CASSLSETDTQYF
NA	TRBV12-3/TRBV12-4	TRBJ2-2	few	TGTGCCAGCACCGCCTTGGCCGGGGAGCTGTTTTTT	CASTALAGELFF
NA	TRBV10-3	TRBJ2-7	NA	TGTGCCATCAGGAAGTCTCTTGGGGACACCTCCTACGAGCAGTACTTC	CAIRKSLGDTSYEQYF
TRBD2	TRBV6-1	TRBJ2-5	few	TGTGCCAGCAGTTCCGGGACTAGCGGGAGTGAAACCCAGTACTTC	CASSSGTSGSETQYF
TRBD1	TRBV11-3	TRBJ2-3	few	TGTGCCAGCAGCTTTCAAACAGGGGGTCTTTCAGATACGCAGTATTTT	CASSFQTGGLSDTQYF
TRBD2	TRBV20-1	TRBJ2-7	many	TGCAGTGCTAGAGTAAGCGGGGCCGCTTACGAGCAGTACTTC	CSARVSGAAYEQYF
NA	TRBV2	TRBJ2-1	many	TGTGCCAGCAAGAGGGGCTCAAGCTCCTACAATGAGCAGTTCTTC	CASKRGSSSYNEQFF
NA	TRBV28	TRBJ2-1	many	TGTGCCAGCAGTTTAAGGGTGGGCCCCACCTACAATGAGCAGTTCTTC	CASSLRVGPTYNEQFF
TRBD1	TRBV20-1	TRBJ1-5	many	TGCAGTGCAAGCAGGGGGGTGGAGGGGCAGCCCCAGCATTTT	CSASRGVEGQPQHF
NA	TRBV25-1	TRBJ1-2	few	TGTGCCAGCAGTGCGGGGGACTTTTACGGCTACACCTTC	CASSAGDFYGYTF
NA	TRBV12-3/TRBV12-4	TRBJ2-7	many	TGTGCCAGCAGCATTTCCCGATACGAGCAGTACTTC	CASSISRYEQYF
TRBD1	TRBV18	TRBJ2-7	many	TGTGCCAGCTCGACCGGGACAGGGCTCGAGCAGTACTTC	CASSTGTGLEQYF
NA	TRBV9	TRBJ1-2	few	TGTGCCAGCAGCGTAGAGTTTCAGGGTGGCGGCTACACCTTC	CASSVEFQGGGYTF
NA	TRBV30	TRBJ1-3	NA	TGTGCCTGTGGGAACGGGGCTGGAAACACCATATATTTT	CACGNGAGNTIYF
TRBD2	TRBV28	TRBJ2-3	NA	TGTGCCAGCAGCCGAGGACTAGCGGGAGGGTCCGGGCATAGAGATACGCAGTATTTT	CASSRGLAGGSGHRDTQYF
TRBD1	TRBV3-1	TRBJ1-1	many	TGTGCCAGCAGCCACACCGGGACAGGGAACACTGAAGCTTTCTTT	CASSHTGTGNTEAFF
NA	TRBV2	TRBJ2-3	many	TGTGCCAGCAAAGGGGCTAGAACTAGCACAGATACGCAGTATTTT	CASKGARTSTDTQYF
NA	TRBV24-1	TRBJ2-2	NA	TGTGCCACCAGTGACCCCCTTCCGGATTACGCGAACACCGGGGAGCTGTTTTTT	CATSDPLPDYANTGELFF
NA	TRBV4-3	TRBJ2-7	few	TGCGCCAGCAGCCAAGAATTCTACGGGAACTCCTACGAGCAGTACTTC	CASSQEFYGNSYEQYF
NA	TRBV24-1	TRBJ2-5	few	TGTGCCACCAGTGCCGGGGGCAGGGCAGAGACCCAGTACTTC	CATSAGGRAETQYF
TRBD2	TRBV9	TRBJ2-7	NA	TGTGCCAGCAGCGTAAGTCCTAGCGGGAGGACAGAGCAGTACTTC	CASSVSPSGRTEQYF
NA	TRBV29-1	TRBJ2-5	NA	TGCAGCGGGAAAGAGACCCAGTACTTC	CSGKETQYF
NA	TRBV30	TRBJ2-1	NA	TGTGCCTGGAGTGGGCTCTATAACTACAATGAGCAGTTCTTC	CAWSGLYNYNEQFF
TRBD2	TRBV28	TRBJ2-5	NA	TGTACCAGCAGTACGGGACTAGCGCTTCGAGAGATGCCGCCAGAGACCCAGTACTTC	CTSSTGLALREMPPETQYF
NA	TRBV27	TRBJ2-2	few	TGTGCCAGCAGTTTTGTCCATTCCACCGGGGAGCTGTTTTTT	CASSFVHSTGELFF
NA	TRBV19	TRBJ2-1	few	TGTGCCAGTAGTCCTAGGGACAATGAGCAGTTCTTC	CASSPRDNEQFF
NA	TRBV7-3	TRBJ2-7	few	TGTGCCAGCAGCTATAACATATTGACAGGAATTCCCTACGAGCAGTACTTC	CASSYNILTGIPYEQYF
NA	TRBV2	TRBJ2-7	many	TGTGCCAGCAGCGGAAAGGGGGGGCTCTCCTACGAGCAGTACTTC	CASSGKGGLSYEQYF